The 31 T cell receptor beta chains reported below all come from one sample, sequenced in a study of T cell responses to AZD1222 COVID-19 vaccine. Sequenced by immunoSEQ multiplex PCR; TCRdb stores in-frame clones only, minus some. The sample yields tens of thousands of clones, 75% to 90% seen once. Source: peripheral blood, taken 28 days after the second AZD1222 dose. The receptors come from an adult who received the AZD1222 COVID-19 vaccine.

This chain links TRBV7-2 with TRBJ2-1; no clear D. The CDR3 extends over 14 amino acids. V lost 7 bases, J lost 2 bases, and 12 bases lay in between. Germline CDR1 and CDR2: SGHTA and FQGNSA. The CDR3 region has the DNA TGTGCCAGCACCTTTTCGGTGGCCTACAATGAGCAGTTCTTC. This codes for CASTFSVAYNEQFF.

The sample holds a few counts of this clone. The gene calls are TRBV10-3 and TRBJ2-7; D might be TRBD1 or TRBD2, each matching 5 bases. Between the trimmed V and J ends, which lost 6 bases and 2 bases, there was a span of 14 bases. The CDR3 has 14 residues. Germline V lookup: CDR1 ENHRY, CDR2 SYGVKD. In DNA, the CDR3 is TGTGCCATCAGATCGGGACCTAACACCTACGAGCAGTACTTC. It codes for CAIRSGPNTYEQYF.

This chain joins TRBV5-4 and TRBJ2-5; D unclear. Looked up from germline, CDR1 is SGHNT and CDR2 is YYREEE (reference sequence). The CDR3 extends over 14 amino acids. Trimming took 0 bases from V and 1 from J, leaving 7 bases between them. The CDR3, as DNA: TGTGCCAGCAGCTTGGGACTTGTCCAAGAGACCCAGTACTTC. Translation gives CASSLGLVQETQYF.

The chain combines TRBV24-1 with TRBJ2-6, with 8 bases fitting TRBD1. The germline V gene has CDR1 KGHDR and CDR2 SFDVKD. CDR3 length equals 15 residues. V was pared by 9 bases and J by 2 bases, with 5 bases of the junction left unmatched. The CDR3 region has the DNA TGTGCCACCGAAGACAGGGGTGCTGGGGCCAACGTCCTGACTTTC. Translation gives CATEDRGAGANVLTF.

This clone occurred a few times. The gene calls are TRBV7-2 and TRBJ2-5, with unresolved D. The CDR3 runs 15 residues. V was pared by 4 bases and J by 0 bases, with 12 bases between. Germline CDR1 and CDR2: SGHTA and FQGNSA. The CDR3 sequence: CASSSPTRYQETQYF. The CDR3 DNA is TGTGCCAGCAGCTCGCCCACGCGGTACCAAGAGACCCAGTACTTC.

The CDR3 coding sequence is TGTGCCAGTAGTATAGTTAGCGGGGGGACGAAGACCCAGTACTTC. Translated, it gives CASSIVSGGTKTQYF. The chain links TRBV19 to TRBJ2-5; 10 bases agree with TRBD2. V trimming: 1 base; J trimming: 6 bases; junction bases outside the gene matches: 5. The CDR3 is 15 amino acids. Per the germline V gene, CDR1 is LNHDA and CDR2 is SQIVND (reference sequence).

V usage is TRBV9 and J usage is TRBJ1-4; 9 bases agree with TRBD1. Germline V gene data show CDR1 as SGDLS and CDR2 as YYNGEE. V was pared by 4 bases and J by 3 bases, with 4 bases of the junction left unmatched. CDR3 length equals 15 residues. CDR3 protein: CASSSRTGANEKLFF. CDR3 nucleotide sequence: TGTGCCAGCAGCTCCCGGACAGGGGCTAATGAAAAACTGTTTTTT.

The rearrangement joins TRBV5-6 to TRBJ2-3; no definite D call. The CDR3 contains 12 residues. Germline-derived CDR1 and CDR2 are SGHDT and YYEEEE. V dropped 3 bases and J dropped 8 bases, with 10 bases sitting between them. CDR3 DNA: TGTGCCAGCAGCTCACAAGGGTTTACGCAGTATTTT. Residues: CASSSQGFTQYF.

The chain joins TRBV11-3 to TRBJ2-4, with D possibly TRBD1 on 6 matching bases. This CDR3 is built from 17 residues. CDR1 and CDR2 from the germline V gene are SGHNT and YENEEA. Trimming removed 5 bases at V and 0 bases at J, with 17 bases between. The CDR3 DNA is TGTGCCAGCAGCCCCCGAGGGGCCAGGGGAGCCAAAAACATTCAGTACTTC. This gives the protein CASSPRGARGAKNIQYF.

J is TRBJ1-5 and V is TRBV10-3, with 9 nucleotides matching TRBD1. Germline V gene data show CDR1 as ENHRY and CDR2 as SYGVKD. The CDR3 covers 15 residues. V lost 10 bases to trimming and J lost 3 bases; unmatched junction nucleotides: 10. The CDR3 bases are TGTGCCACCGAACCGGGACAGGGCCTCAATCAGCCCCAGCATTTT. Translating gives CATEPGQGLNQPQHF.

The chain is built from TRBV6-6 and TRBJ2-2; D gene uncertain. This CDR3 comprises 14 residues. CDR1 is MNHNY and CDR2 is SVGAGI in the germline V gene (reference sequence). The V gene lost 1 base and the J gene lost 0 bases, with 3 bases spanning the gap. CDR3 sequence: CASSYFANTGELFF. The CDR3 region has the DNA TGTGCCAGCAGTTACTTTGCGAACACCGGGGAGCTGTTTTTT.

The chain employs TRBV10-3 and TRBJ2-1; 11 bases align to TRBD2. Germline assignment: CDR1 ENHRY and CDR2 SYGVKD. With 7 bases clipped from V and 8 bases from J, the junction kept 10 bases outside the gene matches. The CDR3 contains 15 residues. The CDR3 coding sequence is TGTGCCATCACTCAACTAGCGGGAGCAAGAGATGAGCAGTTCTTC. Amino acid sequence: CAITQLAGARDEQFF.

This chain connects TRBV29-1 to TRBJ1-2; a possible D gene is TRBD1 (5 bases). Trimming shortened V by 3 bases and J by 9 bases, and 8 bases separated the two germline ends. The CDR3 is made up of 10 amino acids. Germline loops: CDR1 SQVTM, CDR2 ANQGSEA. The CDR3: CSVEEGRYTF. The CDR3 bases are TGCAGCGTTGAGGAGGGGCGCTACACCTTC.

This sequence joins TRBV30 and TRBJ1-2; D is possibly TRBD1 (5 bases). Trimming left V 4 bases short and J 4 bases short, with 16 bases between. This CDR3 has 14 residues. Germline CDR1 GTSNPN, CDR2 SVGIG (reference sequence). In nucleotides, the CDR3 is TGTGCCTGGATTTTCGGGCAGGGTCGCTATGGCTACACCTTC. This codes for CAWIFGQGRYGYTF.

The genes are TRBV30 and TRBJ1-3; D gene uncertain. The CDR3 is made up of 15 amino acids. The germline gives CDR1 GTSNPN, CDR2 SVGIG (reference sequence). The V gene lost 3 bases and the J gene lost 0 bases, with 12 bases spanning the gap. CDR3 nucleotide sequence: TGTGCCTGGAGAAATCAGGCGTTCTCTGGAAACACCATATATTTT. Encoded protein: CAWRNQAFSGNTIYF.

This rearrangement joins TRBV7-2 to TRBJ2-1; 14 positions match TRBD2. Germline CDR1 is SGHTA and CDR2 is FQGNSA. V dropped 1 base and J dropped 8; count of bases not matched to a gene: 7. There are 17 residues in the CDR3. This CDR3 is CASSLVHRLAGGDEQFF. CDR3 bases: TGTGCCAGCAGCTTAGTCCACAGACTAGCGGGAGGGGATGAGCAGTTCTTC.

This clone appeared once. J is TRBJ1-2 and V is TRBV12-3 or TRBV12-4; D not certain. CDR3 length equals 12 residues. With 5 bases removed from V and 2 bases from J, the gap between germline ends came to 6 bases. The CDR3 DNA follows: TGTGCCAGCAGTCTGAAAAACTATGGCTACACCTTC. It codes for CASSLKNYGYTF.

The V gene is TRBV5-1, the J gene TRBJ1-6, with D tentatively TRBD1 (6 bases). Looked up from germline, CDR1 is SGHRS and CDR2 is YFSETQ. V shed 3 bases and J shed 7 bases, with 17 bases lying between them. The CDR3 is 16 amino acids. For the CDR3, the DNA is TGCGCCAGCAGCTCCCGGGAGGGGGTCGGAAATTCACCCCTCCACTTT. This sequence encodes CASSSREGVGNSPLHF.

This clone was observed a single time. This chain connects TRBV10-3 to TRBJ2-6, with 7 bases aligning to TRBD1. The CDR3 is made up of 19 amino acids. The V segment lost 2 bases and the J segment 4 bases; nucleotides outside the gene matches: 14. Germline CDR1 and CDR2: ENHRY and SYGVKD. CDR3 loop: CAISEARTGRPGGANVLTF. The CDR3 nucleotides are TGTGCCATCAGTGAGGCGCGGACAGGCCGACCGGGGGGGGCCAACGTCCTGACTTTC.

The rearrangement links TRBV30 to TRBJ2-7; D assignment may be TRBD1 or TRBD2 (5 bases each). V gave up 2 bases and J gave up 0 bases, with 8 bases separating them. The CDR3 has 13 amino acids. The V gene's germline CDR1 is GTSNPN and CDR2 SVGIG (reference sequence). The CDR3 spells CAWSSGRSYEQYF. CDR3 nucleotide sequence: TGTGCCTGGAGTTCGGGACGCTCCTACGAGCAGTACTTC.

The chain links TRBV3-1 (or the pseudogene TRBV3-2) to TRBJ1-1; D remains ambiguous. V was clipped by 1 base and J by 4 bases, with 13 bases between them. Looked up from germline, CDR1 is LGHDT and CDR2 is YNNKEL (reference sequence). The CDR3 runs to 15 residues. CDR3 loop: CASSQGLTRSTEAFF. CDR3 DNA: TGTGCCAGCAGCCAAGGGCTTACTAGGAGCACTGAAGCTTTCTTT.

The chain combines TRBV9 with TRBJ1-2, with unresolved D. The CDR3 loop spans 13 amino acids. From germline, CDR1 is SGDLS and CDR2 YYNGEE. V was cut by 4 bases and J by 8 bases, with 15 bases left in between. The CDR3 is CASSPDDNYGYTF. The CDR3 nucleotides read TGTGCCAGCAGCCCGGACGACAATTACGGCTACACCTTC.

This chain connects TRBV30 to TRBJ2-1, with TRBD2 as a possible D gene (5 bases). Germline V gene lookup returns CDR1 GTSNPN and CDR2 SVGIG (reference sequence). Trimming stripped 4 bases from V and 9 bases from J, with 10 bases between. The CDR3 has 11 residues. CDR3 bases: TGTGCCTGGACAGAAGGGAGTGAGCAGTTCTTC. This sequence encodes CAWTEGSEQFF.

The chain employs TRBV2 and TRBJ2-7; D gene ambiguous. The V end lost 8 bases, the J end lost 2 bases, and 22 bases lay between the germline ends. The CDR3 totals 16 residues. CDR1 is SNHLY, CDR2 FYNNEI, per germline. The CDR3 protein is CASRVLWRDIPYEQYF. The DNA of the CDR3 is TGTGCCAGCCGCGTTTTGTGGCGTGACATTCCCTACGAGCAGTACTTC.

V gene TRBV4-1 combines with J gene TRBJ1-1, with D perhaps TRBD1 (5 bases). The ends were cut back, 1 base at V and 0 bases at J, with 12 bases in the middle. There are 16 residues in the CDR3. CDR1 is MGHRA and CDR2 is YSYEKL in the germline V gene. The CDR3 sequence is CASSQVGQGLNTEAFF. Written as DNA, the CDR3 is TGCGCCAGCAGCCAAGTTGGTCAGGGTTTGAACACTGAAGCTTTCTTT.

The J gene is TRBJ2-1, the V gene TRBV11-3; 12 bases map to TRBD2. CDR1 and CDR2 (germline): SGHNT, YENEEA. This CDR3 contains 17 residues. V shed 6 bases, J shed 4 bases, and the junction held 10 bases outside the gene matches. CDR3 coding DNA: TGTGCCAGCAGTCCAAACGAGGGACTAGCGGGTTACAATGAGCAGTTCTTC. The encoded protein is CASSPNEGLAGYNEQFF.

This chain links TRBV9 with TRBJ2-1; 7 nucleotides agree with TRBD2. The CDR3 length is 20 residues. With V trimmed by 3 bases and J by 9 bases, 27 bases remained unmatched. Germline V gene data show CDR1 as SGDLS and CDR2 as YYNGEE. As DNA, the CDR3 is TGTGCCAGCAGCGGGGACCCCAGCCGCCGGACACCCCAGCGGGACGGTGAGCAGTTCTTC. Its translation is CASSGDPSRRTPQRDGEQFF.

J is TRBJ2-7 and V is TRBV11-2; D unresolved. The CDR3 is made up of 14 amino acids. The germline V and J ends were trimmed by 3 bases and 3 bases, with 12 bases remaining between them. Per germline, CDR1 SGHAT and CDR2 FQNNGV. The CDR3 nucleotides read TGTGCCAGCAGCTTTGGGCCCCACCTCTACGAGCAGTACGTC. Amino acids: CASSFGPHLYEQYV.

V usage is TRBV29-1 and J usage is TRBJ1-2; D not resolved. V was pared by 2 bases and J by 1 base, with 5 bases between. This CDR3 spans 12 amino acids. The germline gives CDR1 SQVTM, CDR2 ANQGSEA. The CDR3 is CSVEIGNYGYTF. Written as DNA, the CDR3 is TGCAGCGTTGAAATTGGTAACTATGGCTACACCTTC.

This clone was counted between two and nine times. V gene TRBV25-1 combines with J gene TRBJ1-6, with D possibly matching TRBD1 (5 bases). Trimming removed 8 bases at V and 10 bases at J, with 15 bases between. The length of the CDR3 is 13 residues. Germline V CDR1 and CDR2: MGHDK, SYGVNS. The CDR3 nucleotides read TGTGCCAGCGGCGGGGCAGTCGAATCACCCCTCCACTTT. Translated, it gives CASGGAVESPLHF.

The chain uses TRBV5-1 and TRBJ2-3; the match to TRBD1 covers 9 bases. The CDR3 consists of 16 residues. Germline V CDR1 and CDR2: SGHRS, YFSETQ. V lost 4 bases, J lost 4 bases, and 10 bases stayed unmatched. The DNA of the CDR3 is TGCGCCAGCAGCCCCGGACAGGGGCTTTACGCAGATACGCAGTATTTT. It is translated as CASSPGQGLYADTQYF.